Listed below are T cell receptor beta chains from one sample, sequenced in a study of OX40 agonist ivuxolimab in advanced cancers. Some clones are missing from TCRdb's copy, which holds only in-frame ones; the method was immunoSEQ multiplex PCR. Found here are just under 95,000 clones, around nine tenths of them singletons; the top ten hold about 0.33%. Sequencing used CD4+ or CD8+ T cells sorted from blood, obtained in a trial of the OX40 agonist ivuxolimab. The receptors shown here come from an adult with an advanced solid tumor such as melanoma, head and neck, liver or kidney cancer. The CDR3 runs from the conserved cysteine through the conserved F or W. A D gene is named only where the DNA matches it firmly. Only part of the rows carry a size: once, few, many, or a class if the clone is expanded.

TRBJ1-1 | NA | TRBD1 | TRBV25-1 | CASREQGVLSEAFF | TGTGCCAGCAGGGAACAGGGGGTTCTTAGTGAAGCTTTCTTT
TRBJ2-4 | NA | TRBD2 | TRBV7-9 | CASSRGSSGGRDIQYF | TGTGCCAGCAGCCGGGGCTCCAGCGGGGGAAGGGACATTCAGTACTTC
TRBJ1-3 | NA | NA | TRBV7-9 | CASSLARGYGNTIYF | TGTGCCAGCAGCTTAGCACGGGGGTATGGAAACACCATATATTTT
TRBJ1-2 | NA | NA | TRBV28 | CASSLPPREGGYTF | TGTGCCAGCAGTTTACCCCCACGGGAGGGTGGCTACACCTTC
TRBJ1-3 | NA | TRBD1 | TRBV6-5 | CASRSGTGYDTIYF | TGTGCCAGCAGGTCCGGGACAGGCTATGACACCATATATTTT
TRBJ2-3 | NA | NA | TRBV27 | CASSSALAQYF | TGTGCCAGCAGTTCGGCCCTCGCGCAGTATTTT
TRBJ1-5 | NA | NA | TRBV6-6 | CASSPDKLSNQPQHF | TGTGCCAGCAGTCCCGACAAGCTTAGCAATCAGCCCCAGCATTTT
TRBJ2-7 | NA | NA | TRBV5-5 | CASSFGTGTYEQYF | TGTGCCAGCAGCTTCGGGACGGGTACCTACGAGCAGTACTTC
TRBJ2-7 | NA | NA | TRBV27 | CASSLKGGGAYEQYF | TGTGCCAGCAGTTTAAAGGGGGGGGGAGCCTACGAGCAGTACTTC
TRBJ1-6 | NA | NA | TRBV2 | CASSEESNSPLHF | TGTGCCAGCAGTGAAGAAAGCAATTCACCCCTCCACTTT
TRBJ1-1 | NA | NA | TRBV7-9 | CASSTTTGGMNTEAFF | TGTGCCAGCAGCACCACGACAGGAGGGATGAACACTGAAGCTTTCTTT
TRBJ2-1 | NA | TRBD2 | TRBV5-1 | CASSFSGGALLRSYNEQFF | TGCGCCAGCAGCTTTAGCGGGGGGGCCCTTCTAAGGTCCTACAATGAGCAGTTCTTC
TRBJ2-1 | NA | NA | TRBV5-1 | CASSFLGDEQFF | TGCGCCAGCAGCTTTCTAGGGGATGAGCAGTTCTTC
TRBJ1-5 | NA | NA | TRBV6-5 | CASSSDRNQPQHF | TGTGCCAGCAGCTCCGACCGGAATCAGCCCCAGCATTTT
TRBJ2-7 | NA | TRBD1 | TRBV20-1 | CSAQTGREQYF | TGCAGTGCCCAGACAGGGCGCGAGCAGTACTTC
TRBJ2-3 | NA | NA | TRBV6-6 | CASSPITGMADTQYF | TGTGCCAGCAGTCCCATAACAGGGATGGCAGATACGCAGTATTTT
TRBJ1-4 | NA | TRBD1 | TRBV6-1 | CASSGTPGQGEKLFF | TGTGCCAGCAGTGGGACTCCGGGACAGGGTGAAAAACTGTTTTTT
TRBJ1-6 | NA | NA | TRBV27 | CASSAPRQPGYNSPLHF | TGTGCCAGCAGTGCTCCGCGACAGCCCGGTTATAATTCACCCCTCCACTTT
TRBJ1-1 | NA | NA | TRBV30 | CAWMLLMNTEAFF | TGTGCCTGGATGCTTCTAATGAACACTGAAGCTTTCTTT
TRBJ2-7 | once | NA | TRBV6-1 | CASTPDDEQYF | TGTGCCAGCACCCCGGACGACGAGCAGTACTTC
TRBJ1-4 | NA | NA | TRBV6-5 | CASSYSGGSGEKLFF | TGTGCCAGCAGTTACTCGGGGGGGAGTGGCGAAAAACTGTTTTTT
TRBJ2-3 | NA | NA | TRBV19 | CASSTQGIDTQYF | TGTGCCAGTAGTACGCAGGGAATAGATACGCAGTATTTT
TRBJ2-1 | NA | NA | TRBV25-1 | CASSDARRVPSYNEQFF | TGTGCCAGCAGTGACGCTCGGCGGGTACCCTCCTACAATGAGCAGTTCTTC
TRBJ1-6 | NA | NA | TRBV18 | CASSPPGTGSDPLHF | TGTGCCAGCTCACCACCGGGAACAGGCTCCGACCCCCTCCACTTT
TRBJ1-5 | NA | NA | TRBV19 | CASTKGRYGNQPQHF | TGTGCCAGTACTAAAGGGAGGTATGGCAATCAGCCCCAGCATTTT
TRBJ2-5 | NA | NA | TRBV7-6 | CASSQGGPPQETQYF | TGTGCCAGCAGCCAAGGAGGCCCCCCACAAGAGACCCAGTACTTC
TRBJ2-2 | NA | TRBD1 | TRBV19 | CASGPGTANTGELFF | TGTGCCAGCGGGCCCGGGACAGCGAACACCGGGGAGCTGTTTTTT
TRBJ1-1 | NA | NA | TRBV6-1 | CASSEPPMIPEAFF | TGTGCCAGCAGTGAACCCCCCATGATACCTGAAGCTTTCTTT
TRBJ2-1 | NA | TRBD1 | TRBV6-6 | CASSGQGLPNEQFF | TGTGCCAGCAGTGGACAGGGGCTTCCCAATGAGCAGTTCTTC